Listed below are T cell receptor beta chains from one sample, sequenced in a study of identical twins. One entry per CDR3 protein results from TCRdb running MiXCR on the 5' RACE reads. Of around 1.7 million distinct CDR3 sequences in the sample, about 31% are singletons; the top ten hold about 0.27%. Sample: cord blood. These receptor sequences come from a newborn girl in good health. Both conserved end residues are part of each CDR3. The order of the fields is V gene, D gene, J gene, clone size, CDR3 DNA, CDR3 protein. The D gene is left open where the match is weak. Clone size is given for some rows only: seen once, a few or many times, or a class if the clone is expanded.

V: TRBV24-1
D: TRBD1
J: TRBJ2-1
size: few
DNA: TGTGCCACCAGTGATCCCCCGGGACAGGGCTACAATGAGCAGTTCTTC
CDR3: CATSDPPGQGYNEQFF

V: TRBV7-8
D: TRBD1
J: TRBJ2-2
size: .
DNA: TGTGCCAGCAGCTTAGGCGGACAGGGCCTCGGGGAGCTGTTTTTT
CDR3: CASSLGGQGLGELFF

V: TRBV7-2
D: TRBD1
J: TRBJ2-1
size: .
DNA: TGTGCCAGCAGCTCGCAGGGACAGGGGGTAAAGAATGAGCAGTTCTTC
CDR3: CASSSQGQGVKNEQFF

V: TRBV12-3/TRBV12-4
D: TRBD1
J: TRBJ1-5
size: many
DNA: TGTGCCAGCAGTTTAGCGGGGACAGGGGGCAATCAGCCCCAGCATTTT
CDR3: CASSLAGTGGNQPQHF

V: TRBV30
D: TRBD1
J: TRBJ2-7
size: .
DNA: TGTGCCTGGAGTCTTGCCGGACAGGGGTACGAGCAGTACTTC
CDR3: CAWSLAGQGYEQYF

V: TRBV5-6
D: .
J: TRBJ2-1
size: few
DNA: TGTGCCAGCAGCTCCGTAGAAAAGGCGAATGAGCAGTTCTTC
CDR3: CASSSVEKANEQFF

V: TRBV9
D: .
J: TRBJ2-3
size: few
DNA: TGTGCCAGCAGCGTAGTGGAGGGGGGGGCCCAGTATTTT
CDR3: CASSVVEGGAQYF

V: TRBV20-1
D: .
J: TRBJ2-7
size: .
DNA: TGCAGTGCTAGAGATCGCCGGCGACGGAGCTCCTACGAGCAGTACTTC
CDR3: CSARDRRRRSSYEQYF

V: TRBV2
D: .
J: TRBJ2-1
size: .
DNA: TGTGCCAGCAGTGAAAGGAAAAGTCAGTTCTTC
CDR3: CASSERKSQFF

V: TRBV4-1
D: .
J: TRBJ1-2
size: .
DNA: TGCGCCAGCAGCCAAGATGAGAGGGGAGGGAGAAACTATGGCTACACCTTC
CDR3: CASSQDERGGRNYGYTF

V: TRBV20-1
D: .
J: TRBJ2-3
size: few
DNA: TGCAGTGCTAGCGGGAGCTTCGCAGATACGCAGTATTTT
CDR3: CSASGSFADTQYF

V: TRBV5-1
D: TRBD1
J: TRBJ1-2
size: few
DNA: TGCGCCAGCAGTTTGGACAGGGGGTATATTAACTATGGCTACACCTTC
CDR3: CASSLDRGYINYGYTF

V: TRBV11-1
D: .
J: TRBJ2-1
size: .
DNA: TGTGCCAGCAGCTTATATAGTCTATGGGCCTCGGGTGAGCAGTTCTTC
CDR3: CASSLYSLWASGEQFF

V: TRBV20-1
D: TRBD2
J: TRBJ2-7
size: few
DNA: TGCAGCGGGATGGGAATCGGACTAGCGGTCTCCTACGAGCAGTACTTC
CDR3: CSGMGIGLAVSYEQYF

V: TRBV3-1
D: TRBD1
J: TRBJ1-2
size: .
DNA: TGTGCCAGCAGCCAAGGTCCCCCCGGACAGGGTGGCTACACCTTC
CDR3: CASSQGPPGQGGYTF

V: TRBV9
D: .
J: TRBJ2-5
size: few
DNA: TGTGCCAGCAGCGTAGCTAAGGCGGGATCCAAAGAGACCCAGTACTTC
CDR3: CASSVAKAGSKETQYF

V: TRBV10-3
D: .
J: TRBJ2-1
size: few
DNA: TGTGCCATCAGTGAATGGGGCAATGAGCAGTTCTTC
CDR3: CAISEWGNEQFF

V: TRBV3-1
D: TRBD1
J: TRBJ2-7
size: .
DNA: TGTGCCAGCAGCCAGGTCCGGGACAGGGCTTCCTACGAGCAGTACTTC
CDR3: CASSQVRDRASYEQYF

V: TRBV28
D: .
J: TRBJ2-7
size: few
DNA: TGTGCCAGCAGTTTATCCGGCAGGAGCTCTTTTGAGCAGTACTTC
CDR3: CASSLSGRSSFEQYF

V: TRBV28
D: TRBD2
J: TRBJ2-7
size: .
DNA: TGTGCCAGCAGAACTAGCGGGAGTCGGGCGGCTATATACAATGAGCAGTACTTC
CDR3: CASRTSGSRAAIYNEQYF

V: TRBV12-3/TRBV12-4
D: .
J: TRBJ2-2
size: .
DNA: TGTGCCAGCAGTTTCATCGGGGACACCGGGGAGCTGTTTTTT
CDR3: CASSFIGDTGELFF

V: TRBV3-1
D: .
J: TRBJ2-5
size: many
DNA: TGTGCCAGCAGCCAATCAGATCGGAGCGAGACCCAGTACTTC
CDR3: CASSQSDRSETQYF

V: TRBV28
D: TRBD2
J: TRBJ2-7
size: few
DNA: TGTGCCAGCAGTTTACTCGGCGGGGGGCTGACCTACGAGCAGTACTTC
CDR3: CASSLLGGGLTYEQYF

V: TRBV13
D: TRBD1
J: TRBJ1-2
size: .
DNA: TGTGCCAGCAGCTGGGGGACAGGAAACTATGGCTACACCTTC
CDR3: CASSWGTGNYGYTF

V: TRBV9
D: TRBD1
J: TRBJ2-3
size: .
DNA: TGTGCCAGCAGCGTAGCCGGGACAGGGAGCACAGATACGCAGTATTTT
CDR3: CASSVAGTGSTDTQYF

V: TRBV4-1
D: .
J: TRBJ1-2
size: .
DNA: TGCGCCTGCAGCCCTCCCGGGATCAATGGCTACACCTTC
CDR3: CACSPPGINGYTF

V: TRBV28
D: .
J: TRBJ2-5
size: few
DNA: TGTGCCAGCAGTTTACGGGACACCCCTATCCGAGAGACCCAGTACTTC
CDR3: CASSLRDTPIRETQYF

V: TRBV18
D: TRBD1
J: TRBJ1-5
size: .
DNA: TGTGCCAGCTCACGGACAGGGGGCCAGGGCAATCAGCCCCAGCATTTT
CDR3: CASSRTGGQGNQPQHF

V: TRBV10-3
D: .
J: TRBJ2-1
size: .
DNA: TGTGCCATCGGGATAGCAGAAGAGACCCAGTTCTTC
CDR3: CAIGIAEETQFF

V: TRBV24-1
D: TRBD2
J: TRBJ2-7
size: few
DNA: TGTGCCACCAGTGAGAAGCGGGGGGCTTCCTACAATGAGCAGTACTTC
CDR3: CATSEKRGASYNEQYF

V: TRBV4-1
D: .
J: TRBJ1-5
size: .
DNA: TGCGCCAGCGCCGACAGGCCCCAGGGACCGGGCAATCAGCCCCAGCATTTT
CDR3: CASADRPQGPGNQPQHF

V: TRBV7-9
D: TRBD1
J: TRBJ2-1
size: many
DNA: TGTGCCAGCAGCTTGGACAGGGAGTACAATGAGCAGTTCTTC
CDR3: CASSLDREYNEQFF

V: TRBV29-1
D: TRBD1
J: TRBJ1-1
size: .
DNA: TGCAGCGTTGAGGTGGACAGGAGGAACACTGAAGCTTTCTTT
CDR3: CSVEVDRRNTEAFF

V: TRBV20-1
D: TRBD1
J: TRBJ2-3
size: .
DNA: TGCAGTGCTAGCCGGGACAGTAGCACAGATACGCAGTATTTT
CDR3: CSASRDSSTDTQYF

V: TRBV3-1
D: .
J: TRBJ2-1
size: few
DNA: TGTGCCAGCAGCCAAGTCTTGATCGGGGAGCAGTTCTTC
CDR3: CASSQVLIGEQFF

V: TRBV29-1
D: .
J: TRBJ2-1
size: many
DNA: TGCAGCGTTGACCCGGTGGCTAGCGCGTACAATGAGCAGTTCTTC
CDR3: CSVDPVASAYNEQFF

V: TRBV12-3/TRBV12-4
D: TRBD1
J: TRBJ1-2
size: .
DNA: TGTGCCAGCAGTTACTCGGGACAGTTTTCCTATGGCTACACCTTC
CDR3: CASSYSGQFSYGYTF

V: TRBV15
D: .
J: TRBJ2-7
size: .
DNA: TGTGCCACCAGCAGAGGGGGGACCTCCTACGAGCAGTACTTC
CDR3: CATSRGGTSYEQYF

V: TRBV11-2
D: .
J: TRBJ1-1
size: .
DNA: TGTGCCAGCAGCTTAGATCCCGGGGGCGTCACTGAAGCTTTCTTT
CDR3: CASSLDPGGVTEAFF

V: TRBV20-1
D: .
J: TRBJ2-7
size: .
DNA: TGCAGTGCTACCGCCCTTTCTCTGCTCGAGCAGTACTTC
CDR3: CSATALSLLEQYF

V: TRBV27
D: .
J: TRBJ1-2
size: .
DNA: TGTGCCACCGGTAACCGGGCAGGGAGGAATGGCTACACCTTC
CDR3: CATGNRAGRNGYTF

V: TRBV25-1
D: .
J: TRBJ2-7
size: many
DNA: TGTGCCAGCAGTGTATGGGGGACATACGAGCAGTACTTC
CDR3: CASSVWGTYEQYF

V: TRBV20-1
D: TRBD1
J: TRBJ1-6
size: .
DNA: TGCAGTGCTAGAGATCGGACAGGGACGAATTCACCCCTCCACTTT
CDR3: CSARDRTGTNSPLHF